The rows below give T cell receptor beta chains drawn from one sample of a study of T cells in Graves' hyperthyroidism and ophthalmopathy. TCRdb processed the multiplex PCR reads anew with MiXCR; each CDR3 protein has one entry. The table has around 300,000 distinct CDR3 sequences, less than 30% seen once. Sequencing input: blood. These TCRs come from a man aged 40-55 years with Graves' hyperthyroidism that later progressed to Graves' ophthalmopathy. CDR3s include the opening cysteine and the closing phenylalanine or tryptophan. A D gene is named only where the DNA matches it firmly. The size field is filled for only some rows; it gives once, few, many or a size class.

j_call clone_size d_call v_call cdr3_nt cdr3_aa
TRBJ2-4 NA TRBD2 TRBV6-1 TGTGCCAGCAGCGGACTAGCGGTTCTAGCCAAAAACATTCAGTACTTC CASSGLAVLAKNIQYF
TRBJ2-5 NA NA TRBV6-2/TRBV6-3 TGTGCCAGCAGTCCAACAGAGCGGGAGACCCAGTACTTC CASSPTERETQYF
TRBJ2-7 many NA TRBV29-1 TGCAGCGTTGCGACCTCCTACGAGCAGTACTTC CSVATSYEQYF
TRBJ2-5 many NA TRBV6-5 TGTGCCAGCAGTTATCAGGGGCAAGAGACCCAGTACTTC CASSYQGQETQYF
TRBJ2-5 NA NA TRBV18 TGTGCCAGCTCACCTGGCGAGACGGCGCCCCAGTACTTC CASSPGETAPQYF
TRBJ2-4 many NA TRBV7-9 TGTGCCAGCAGCAAGTTACAGGGCCAAAACATTCAGTACTTC CASSKLQGQNIQYF
TRBJ2-5 NA TRBD2 TRBV6-5 TGTGCCAGCAGTTACGGTCTAGCGGGGGCACAAGAGACCCAGTACTTC CASSYGLAGAQETQYF
TRBJ1-1 many NA TRBV18 TGTGCCAGCTCACCGAATTCCGAGAACACTGAAGCTTTCTTT CASSPNSENTEAFF
TRBJ2-2 many TRBD1 TRBV20-1 TGCAGTGCCACCGGGACAGCCAACACCGGGGAGCTGTTTTTT CSATGTANTGELFF
TRBJ1-1 many NA TRBV5-1 TGCGCCAGCAGCTTGAGAGGAGGCGGGGGTATCGCTGAAGCTTTCTTT CASSLRGGGGIAEAFF
TRBJ2-7 many TRBD2 TRBV12-3/TRBV12-4 TGTGCCAGCAGTTCCGTCGGGTCTTCTAGCGGGAACTTAGAGCAGTACTTC CASSSVGSSSGNLEQYF
TRBJ2-7 many NA TRBV6-5 TGTGCCAGCAAGACGGGTAATGGGTACGAGCAGTACTTC CASKTGNGYEQYF
TRBJ1-1 many NA TRBV6-1 TGTGCCAGCAGTGAACTTCAGAACACTGAAGCTTTCTTT CASSELQNTEAFF
TRBJ1-1 few TRBD1 TRBV7-2 TGTGCCAGCAGCCGCAGGGGGCAAAATGAAGCTTTCTTT CASSRRGQNEAFF
TRBJ2-3 NA NA TRBV20-1 TGCAGTGCTAGAGTTGTTACAGATACGCAGTATTTT CSARVVTDTQYF
TRBJ2-2 NA NA TRBV12-3/TRBV12-4 TGTGCCAGCAGTTTTGTCTCCTCAACCAGGGAGCTGTTTTTT CASSFVSSTRELFF
TRBJ2-7 many NA TRBV5-6 TGTGCCAGCAGCACATCTCGTTCGGGGGTGCCCTACGAGCAGTACTTC CASSTSRSGVPYEQYF
TRBJ2-2 many TRBD2 TRBV20-1 TGCAGTGCTAAAGGACTAGCGGGAGTCATCGGGGAGCTGTTTTTT CSAKGLAGVIGELFF
TRBJ2-7 many TRBD2 TRBV5-1 TGCGCCAGCAAGCCTGCGGGAGGAAGCGAGCAGTACTTC CASKPAGGSEQYF
TRBJ2-3 NA TRBD2 TRBV6-2/TRBV6-3 TGTGCCAGCAGGGCTAGCGGGAGCCCAGATACGCAGTATTTT CASRASGSPDTQYF
TRBJ2-2 many NA TRBV5-5 TGTGCCAGCAGCCTCGTAGGAGGGGAGCTGTTTTTT CASSLVGGELFF
TRBJ1-5 NA NA TRBV12-3/TRBV12-4 TGTGCCAGCAGTTTAACGGGGCGGAATCAGCCCCAGCATTTT CASSLTGRNQPQHF
TRBJ1-1 NA NA TRBV19 TGTGCCAGTAGTCTGGTCCCCCTTGACACTGAAGCTTTCTTT CASSLVPLDTEAFF
TRBJ2-7 many TRBD2 TRBV11-2 TGTGCCAGCAGCTCAGGACTAGCGGGAAGTTACGAGCAGTACTTC CASSSGLAGSYEQYF
TRBJ2-3 many TRBD1 TRBV6-5 TGTGCCAGCAGTTCTCCAGACAGGGCGGAGGCAGATACGCAGTATTTT CASSSPDRAEADTQYF
TRBJ2-7 many TRBD1 TRBV11-2 TGTGCCAGCACGGGGACAGGGGGCTACGAGCAGTACTTC CASTGTGGYEQYF
TRBJ1-2 once NA TRBV27 TGTGCCAGCAGTTTAGCGTCGGGTAGCGCTGGAGGCTACACCTTC CASSLASGSAGGYTF
TRBJ2-2 NA NA TRBV20-1 TGCAGTGCTTGGGACTTATCCGGGGAGCTGTTTTTT CSAWDLSGELFF
TRBJ1-2 NA NA TRBV24-1 TGTGCCACCAGTGACCACGCCACTAACTATGGCTACACCTTC CATSDHATNYGYTF
TRBJ2-4 many NA TRBV28 TGTGCCAGCAGTTTAGGGAGCATACTAGGTAAAAACATTCAGTACTTC CASSLGSILGKNIQYF
TRBJ2-7 many NA TRBV11-3 TGTGCCAGCAGCGGAAACGGACACGCCTACGAGCAGTACTTC CASSGNGHAYEQYF
TRBJ2-2 NA TRBD1 TRBV6-1 TGTGCCAGCCTACCGGGACAGGGGATGGCCACCGGGGAGCTGTTTTTT CASLPGQGMATGELFF